The source of this TCR beta chain is a study of shared T cell receptors in the human thymus. This table comes from immunoSEQ multiplex PCR, and its TCRdb copy is limited to in-frame clones, with some not included. The repertoire holds over 450,000 clones, with roughly 74% as singletons. The sample also formed part of further work on human thymus T cells. That work states: Corrective heart surgery yielded resections, and these provided the thymus tissue.

The origin of this receptor is a boy under three years old with a congenital heart defect. Specimen: thymocytes.

CDR3 sequence reads: CAISDRGAEAFF. The CDR3 nucleotides are TGTGCCATCAGTGACAGGGGAGCTGAAGCTTTCTTT. The chain links TRBV10-3 to TRBJ1-1; D might be TRBD1 (6 bases). V was clipped by 3 bases and J by 6 bases, with 8 bases between them. The CDR3 totals 12 residues. The germline V gene encodes CDR1 ENHRY and CDR2 SYGVKD.